A selection of T cell receptor beta chains follows, all from one sample in a study of CD8 T cells in ankylosing spondylitis. Each CDR3 protein is one row after TCRdb ran MiXCR on the 5' RACE reads. The sample contains 500,000 or so distinct CDR3 sequences, about 5.4% of which appear only once. What was sequenced was blood, either unsorted or a sorted T cell fraction (not recorded which). Every receptor here comes from a male donor with ankylosing spondylitis. Both conserved end residues are part of each CDR3. D genes are given only for firm matches. The listing skips clone size in some rows; elsewhere it reads once, few, many or a size class.

V gene	clone size	D gene	J gene	CDR3 protein	CDR3 DNA
TRBV20-1	many	.	TRBJ1-5	CSASEPGHFSNQPQHF	TGCAGTGCTTCTGAACCGGGGCATTTTAGCAATCAGCCCCAGCATTTT
TRBV7-2	few	TRBD1	TRBJ2-7	CASSAPGQLSYEQYF	TGTGCCAGCAGCGCTCCGGGACAGCTATCCTACGAGCAGTACTTC
TRBV7-2	many	TRBD1	TRBJ2-2	CASSSTGGTASGELFF	TGTGCCAGCAGCTCAACAGGGGGCACAGCATCCGGGGAGCTGTTTTTT
TRBV6-5	many	.	TRBJ1-1	CASSYDLQSPKGNTEAFF	TGTGCCAGCAGTTACGATTTGCAGAGCCCCAAGGGGAACACTGAAGCTTTCTTT
TRBV9	many	.	TRBJ2-1	CASSVTPHSSYNEQFF	TGTGCCAGCAGCGTTACTCCGCATAGTAGCTACAATGAGCAGTTCTTC
TRBV12-3/TRBV12-4	many	TRBD2	TRBJ2-5	CASRPSGTIHLETQYF	TGTGCCAGCAGGCCTAGTGGGACTATCCACTTAGAGACCCAGTACTTC
TRBV7-2	.	TRBD2	TRBJ2-7	CASSLTSGARYEQYF	TGTGCCAGCAGCCTAACTAGCGGGGCACGCTACGAGCAGTACTTC
TRBV20-1	many	TRBD1	TRBJ2-7	CSAEPGQRSSYEQYF	TGCAGTGCTGAACCGGGACAGAGAAGCTCCTACGAGCAGTACTTC
TRBV2	few	.	TRBJ2-1	CAISHSTLDSGPSYNEQFF	TGTGCCATCAGTCACTCGACCCTCGATAGCGGCCCCTCCTACAATGAGCAGTTCTTC
TRBV11-2	many	.	TRBJ2-7	CASSLWLSRYLEPYEQYF	TGTGCCAGCAGCTTATGGCTCTCTCGCTACTTAGAACCCTACGAGCAGTACTTC
TRBV29-1	many	TRBD2	TRBJ2-1	CSVAGTSGGRNEQFF	TGCAGCGTTGCCGGGACTAGCGGGGGGCGGAATGAGCAGTTCTTC
TRBV4-3	many	.	TRBJ2-5	CASSHYGTEVETQYF	TGCGCCAGCAGCCACTACGGGACGGAGGTAGAGACCCAGTACTTC
TRBV9	many	.	TRBJ1-5	CASSVAGKEGQPQHF	TGTGCCAGCAGCGTAGCTGGGAAGGAAGGTCAGCCCCAGCATTTT
TRBV20-1	.	TRBD2	TRBJ2-1	CSARDPQRGWFF	TGCAGTGCTAGAGATCCCCAGCGGGGGTGGTTCTTC
TRBV29-1	.	.	TRBJ2-7	CSVGGRVWTEQYF	TGCAGCGTTGGTGGGCGGGTCTGGACTGAGCAGTACTTC
TRBV20-1	many	TRBD2	TRBJ2-1	CSAPFLAGGWYNEQFF	TGCAGTGCTCCCTTCTTAGCGGGAGGTTGGTACAATGAGCAGTTCTTC
TRBV5-1	many	.	TRBJ1-2	CASSLPHNYGYTF	TGCGCCAGCAGCCTGCCCCACAACTATGGCTACACCTTC
TRBV10-3	many	TRBD1	TRBJ2-5	CAISAQGETQYF	TGTGCCATCAGTGCACAGGGGGAGACCCAGTACTTC
TRBV6-5	many	TRBD2	TRBJ2-5	CASSFSGSEETQYF	TGTGCCAGCAGTTTTAGCGGGTCTGAAGAGACCCAGTACTTC
TRBV29-1	many	TRBD2	TRBJ2-5	CSVGGLAVPQYF	TGCAGCGTTGGGGGCCTAGCGGTGCCCCAGTACTTC
TRBV14	.	.	TRBJ2-1	CASSQVVGAANEQFF	TGTGCCAGCAGCCAAGTAGTCGGGGCGGCGAATGAGCAGTTCTTC
TRBV25-1	many	.	TRBJ2-2	CASSEFIGQSNTGELFF	TGTGCCAGCAGTGAATTTATCGGACAGTCGAACACCGGGGAGCTGTTTTTT
TRBV6-2/TRBV6-3	many	.	TRBJ1-1	CASRDRQAEAFF	TGTGCCAGCAGAGATCGACAGGCTGAAGCTTTCTTT
TRBV4-1	many	TRBD2	TRBJ2-6	CASSQETSGSPGANVLTF	TGCGCCAGCAGCCAAGAAACTAGCGGGAGTCCCGGGGCCAACGTCCTGACTTTC
TRBV28	.	TRBD2	TRBJ2-3	CASSLTSGSLDTQYF	TGTGCCAGCAGTTTGACTAGCGGGAGTTTAGATACGCAGTATTTT
TRBV20-1	many	.	TRBJ1-4	CSLDRRDEKLFF	TGCAGTCTTGACAGACGGGATGAAAAACTGTTTTTT
TRBV20-1	many	.	TRBJ1-5	CSASDIYSNQPQHF	TGCAGTGCTAGTGACATTTATAGCAATCAGCCCCAGCATTTT
TRBV4-2	many	.	TRBJ1-6	CASSLDEKGGNSPLHF	TGTGCCAGCAGCCTCGACGAGAAGGGGGGAAATTCACCCCTCCACTTT
TRBV5-6	few	.	TRBJ2-5	CASSLLSYLQETQYF	TGTGCCAGCAGCTTGTTATCCTATCTCCAAGAGACCCAGTACTTC
TRBV7-2	many	.	TRBJ1-5	CASSLFRGQPQHF	TGTGCCAGCAGCTTATTTAGGGGCCAGCCCCAGCATTTT
TRBV13	many	TRBD2	TRBJ2-7	CASSRGTSGRNEQYF	TGTGCCAGCAGCCGGGGGACTAGCGGGAGGAATGAGCAGTACTTC
TRBV20-1	many	TRBD2	TRBJ2-1	CSARSQRGGDNEQFF	TGCAGTGCTAGATCGCAGCGGGGGGGAGACAATGAGCAGTTCTTC
TRBV29-1	many	.	TRBJ2-3	CSVGGLASPSPQYF	TGCAGCGTGGGTGGCCTGGCTAGCCCATCCCCGCAGTATTTT
TRBV5-1	many	TRBD2	TRBJ2-1	CASSYRTSGVSEQFF	TGCGCCAGCAGCTACCGGACTAGCGGGGTTAGTGAGCAGTTCTTC
TRBV5-1	many	.	TRBJ2-5	CASSLPGLQETQYF	TGCGCCAGCAGCTTACCGGGCCTCCAAGAGACCCAGTACTTC
TRBV20-1	many	TRBD2	TRBJ2-1	CSAKAGGPKNEQFF	TGCAGTGCCAAAGCGGGGGGGCCGAAAAATGAGCAGTTCTTC
TRBV5-1	many	TRBD1	TRBJ1-1	CASSLSGGSTEAFF	TGCGCCAGCAGCTTGTCAGGGGGGAGCACTGAAGCTTTCTTT
TRBV7-9	few	TRBD1	TRBJ2-1	CASARDRGLDEQFF	TGTGCCAGCGCCCGGGACAGGGGGCTTGATGAGCAGTTCTTC
TRBV7-9	many	.	TRBJ2-2	CAKRGRHTGELFF	TGTGCCAAACGGGGCAGACACACCGGGGAGCTGTTTTTT
TRBV7-2	many	.	TRBJ2-3	CASSFRMADTQYF	TGTGCCAGCAGCTTTAGGATGGCAGATACGCAGTATTTT
TRBV7-8	many	.	TRBJ2-7	CASSAPLQGTYEQYF	TGTGCCAGCAGCGCGCCCTTACAGGGAACCTACGAGCAGTACTTC
TRBV10-3	many	.	TRBJ1-6	CAISWDGAYNSPLHF	TGTGCCATCAGTTGGGACGGTGCCTATAATTCACCCCTCCACTTT
TRBV4-3	many	.	TRBJ2-3	CASSQFPSSTQYF	TGCGCCAGCAGCCAATTCCCTAGTAGTACGCAGTATTTT
TRBV6-5	many	TRBD2	TRBJ2-3	CASSYRAGGQDTQYF	TGTGCCAGCAGTTACAGGGCGGGGGGGCAAGATACGCAGTATTTT
TRBV20-1	many	TRBD2	TRBJ2-1	CSARDQRAGSYNEQFF	TGCAGTGCTAGAGATCAACGAGCGGGAAGCTACAATGAGCAGTTCTTC
TRBV5-1	many	.	TRBJ1-2	CASSADPPSYTF	TGCGCCAGCAGCGCCGACCCCCCCAGCTACACCTTC
TRBV7-9	many	TRBD2	TRBJ2-1	CASSRLAGEGEQFF	TGTGCCAGCAGCCGGCTAGCGGGAGAGGGTGAGCAGTTCTTC
TRBV18	few	.	TRBJ2-5	CASSPGDRIGETQYF	TGTGCCAGCTCACCAGGCGACAGGATAGGAGAGACCCAGTACTTC
TRBV5-4	many	.	TRBJ2-3	CASSFMRGGLTDTQYF	TGTGCCAGCAGCTTCATGCGAGGGGGACTCACAGATACGCAGTATTTT
TRBV20-1	many	TRBD2	TRBJ2-3	CSASNSGTDTQYF	TGCAGTGCTAGCAATAGCGGGACAGATACGCAGTATTTT
TRBV5-1	many	TRBD2	TRBJ2-1	CASSPGASGRGNEQFF	TGCGCCAGCAGCCCCGGGGCTAGCGGGAGAGGAAATGAGCAGTTCTTC
TRBV9	many	TRBD1	TRBJ2-5	CASSVGDRDQETQYF	TGTGCCAGCAGCGTAGGGGACAGGGACCAAGAGACCCAGTACTTC
TRBV6-6	many	TRBD1	TRBJ1-4	CASRGTGGGKLFF	TGTGCCAGCAGAGGGACAGGGGGCGGAAAACTGTTTTTT
TRBV30	many	TRBD2	TRBJ2-1	CAWSLAGGRYNEQFF	TGTGCCTGGAGCCTAGCGGGAGGGCGGTACAATGAGCAGTTCTTC
TRBV4-2	many	.	TRBJ2-5	CASSQDRAPQETQYF	TGTGCCAGCAGCCAAGATCGGGCCCCACAAGAGACCCAGTACTTC
TRBV12-3/TRBV12-4	few	TRBD1	TRBJ2-7	CASSATGRYEQYF	TGTGCCAGCAGCGCGACAGGGCGCTACGAGCAGTACTTC
TRBV7-2	many	.	TRBJ1-2	CASSLVRGGNYGYTF	TGTGCCAGCAGCTTAGTTCGTGGGGGTAACTATGGCTACACCTTC
TRBV7-2	many	.	TRBJ1-3	CASSLLGGLLAGNTIYF	TGTGCCAGCAGCTTACTTGGGGGGCTCCTTGCTGGAAACACCATATATTTT
TRBV7-9	many	TRBD2	TRBJ2-3	CASSSLPLAGEADTQYF	TGTGCCAGCAGCTCCCTACCCCTAGCGGGAGAGGCAGATACGCAGTATTTT
TRBV4-3	many	TRBD1	TRBJ2-7	CASSLDDRGPYEQYF	TGCGCCAGCAGCCTCGACGACAGGGGGCCCTACGAGCAGTACTTC